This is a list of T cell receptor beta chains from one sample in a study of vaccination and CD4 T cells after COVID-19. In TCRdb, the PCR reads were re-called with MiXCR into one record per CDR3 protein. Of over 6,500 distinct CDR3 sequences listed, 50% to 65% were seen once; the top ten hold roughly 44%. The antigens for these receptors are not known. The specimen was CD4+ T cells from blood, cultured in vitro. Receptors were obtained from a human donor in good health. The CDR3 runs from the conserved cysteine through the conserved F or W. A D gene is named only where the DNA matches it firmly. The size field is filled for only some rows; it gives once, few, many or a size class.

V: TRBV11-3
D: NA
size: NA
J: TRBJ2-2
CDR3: CASSLGGTTTGELFF
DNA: TGTGCCAGCAGCTTAGGGGGGACCACTACCGGGGAGCTGTTTTTT

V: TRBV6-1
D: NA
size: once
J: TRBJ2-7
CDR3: CASSPSGGTFYEQYF
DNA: TGTGCCAGCAGCCCCTCAGGGGGGACCTTTTACGAGCAGTACTTC

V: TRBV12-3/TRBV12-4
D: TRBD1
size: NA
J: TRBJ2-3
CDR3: CASSLGQGLGADTQYF
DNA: TGTGCCAGCAGTTTGGGACAGGGGCTCGGTGCAGATACGCAGTATTTT

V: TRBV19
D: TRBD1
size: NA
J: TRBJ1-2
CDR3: CASNLRTGGGHGYTF
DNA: TGTGCCAGTAATCTTCGGACAGGGGGGGGCCATGGCTACACCTTC

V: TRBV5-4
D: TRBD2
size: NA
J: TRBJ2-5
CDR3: CASSLGAGGLWEETQYF
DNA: TGTGCCAGCAGCCTCGGGGCGGGAGGCCTATGGGAAGAGACCCAGTACTTC

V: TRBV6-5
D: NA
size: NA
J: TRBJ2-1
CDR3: CASSYGGLHNEQFF
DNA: TGTGCCAGCAGTTACGGTGGGCTCCACAATGAGCAGTTCTTC

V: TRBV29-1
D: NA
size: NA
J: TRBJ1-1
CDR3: CSVPRGGANTEAFF
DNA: TGCAGCGTTCCGAGAGGGGGGGCTAACACTGAAGCTTTCTTT

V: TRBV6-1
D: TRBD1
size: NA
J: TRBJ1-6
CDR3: CASRDRASYNSPLHF
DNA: TGTGCCAGCCGGGACAGGGCGTCCTATAATTCACCCCTCCACTTT

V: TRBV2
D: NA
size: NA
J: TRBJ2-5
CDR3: CASSQGRQETQYF
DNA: TGTGCCAGCAGTCAGGGGCGGCAAGAGACCCAGTACTTC

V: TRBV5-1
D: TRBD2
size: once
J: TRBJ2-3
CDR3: CASSLLGGAIDTQYF
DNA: TGCGCCAGCAGCTTGCTCGGGGGGGCAATAGATACGCAGTATTTT

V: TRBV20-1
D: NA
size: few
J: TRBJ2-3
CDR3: CSALLTWPNTDTQYF
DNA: TGCAGTGCTCTCCTAACTTGGCCGAACACAGATACGCAGTATTTT

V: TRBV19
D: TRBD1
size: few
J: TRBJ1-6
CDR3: CASSTIGQGRRSPLHF
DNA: TGTGCCAGTAGCACTATCGGACAGGGGCGTCGGTCACCCCTCCACTTT

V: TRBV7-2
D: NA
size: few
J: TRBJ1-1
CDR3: CASSLAPPVNTEAFF
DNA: TGTGCCAGCAGCTTAGCGCCCCCCGTGAACACTGAAGCTTTCTTT

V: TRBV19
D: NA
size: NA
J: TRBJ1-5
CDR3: CASSIVGSQPQHF
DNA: TGTGCCAGTAGTATAGTGGGTTCTCAGCCCCAGCATTTT

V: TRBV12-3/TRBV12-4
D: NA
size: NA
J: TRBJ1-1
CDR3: CASSPGGGENTEAFF
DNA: TGTGCCAGCAGTCCTGGGGGAGGGGAGAACACTGAAGCTTTCTTT